This T cell receptor beta chain derives from a study of PD-1 blockade in classical Hodgkin lymphoma. In the study overall: Intravenous nivolumab at 3 mg/kg was given to patients every 2 weeks.

A word on this clone: Its antigen is currently unknown.

Germline values: CDR1 SGHKS, CDR2 YYEKEE (reference sequence). The V and J ends lost 1 base and 1 base respectively, with 8 bases between them. The CDR3 length is 14 residues. Sequencing used immunoSEQ multiplex PCR; TCRdb keeps in-frame clones, though not all of them. The sample carries around 25,000 clones, roughly 80% recorded once. With no exception, relapse followed autologous stem cell transplantation in all patients, and brentuximab vedotin exposure varied. Study-level results: Newly diagnosed patients were reported to exhibit reduced baseline TCR diversity relative to healthy donors. Patients excluded were those beginning nivolumab under 1 year after ASCT. Significant TCR diversity gains by C4D1 occurred in CD4+ but not CD8+ cells.

The rearrangement links TRBV5-5 to TRBJ1-1; no clear D gene. The TCR comes from a human donor with classical Hodgkin lymphoma. The input for sequencing was peripheral blood mononuclear cells (PBMCs), taken before the second cycle of nivolumab. The CDR3 is CASSLMTANTEAFF. CDR3 in DNA: TGTGCCAGCAGCTTGATGACGGCGAACACTGAAGCTTTCTTT. Combining the CDR3 with reference TRBV5-5 and TRBJ1-1 gives the whole variable domain DAGVTQSPTHLIKTRGQQVTLRCSPISGHKSVSWYQQVLGQGPQFIFQYYEKEERGRGNFPDRFSARQFPNYSSELNVNALLLGDSALYLCASSLMTANTEAFFGQGTRLTVV.